This is a list of T cell receptor beta chains from one sample in a study of blood T cell repertoires in COVID-19. Here immunoSEQ multiplex PCR was the method, and the copy in TCRdb shows in-frame clones only, minus some. The sample includes approximately 270,000 clones, roughly 80% of them seen just once. The sample was peripheral blood. The receptors derive from a person between 65 and 79 years old with COVID-19, enrolled during active disease. CDR3s include the opening cysteine and the closing phenylalanine or tryptophan. The order of the fields is clone size, J gene, D gene, CDR3 length, V gene, CDR3 DNA, CDR3 protein. The D gene is left open where the match is weak. Size is omitted from some rows. Given values are once, few, many or a class for expanded clones.

size: -
J: TRBJ2-7
D: -
length: 14
V: TRBV2
DNA: TGTGCCAGCAGTATGCGGCGGGACTCCTACGAGCAGTACTTC
CDR3: CASSMRRDSYEQYF

size: few
J: TRBJ1-1
D: -
length: 15
V: TRBV6-5
DNA: TGTGCCAGCAGTTACGGGTCAGGGCCCAACACTGAAGCTTTCTTT
CDR3: CASSYGSGPNTEAFF

size: few
J: TRBJ1-2
D: -
length: 13
V: TRBV21-1
DNA: TGTGCCAGCAGCAAAGAGACAGGGGCTAGCTACACCTTC
CDR3: CASSKETGASYTF

size: -
J: TRBJ1-2
D: -
length: 12
V: TRBV19
DNA: TGTGCCAGTAAAAAGGGCGGGGATGGCTACACCTTC
CDR3: CASKKGGDGYTF

size: -
J: TRBJ2-7
D: -
length: 14
V: TRBV10-3
DNA: TGTGCCATCAGTGAGCGGGGGTTCGGCTACGAGCAGTACTTC
CDR3: CAISERGFGYEQYF

size: -
J: TRBJ2-7
D: TRBD2
length: 15
V: TRBV3-1/TRBV3-2
DNA: TGTGCCACCTCCGGTGTGGGGGGGAGGTCCTACGAGCAGTACTTC
CDR3: CATSGVGGRSYEQYF

size: -
J: TRBJ2-7
D: -
length: 14
V: TRBV18
DNA: TGTGCCAGCTCACCCGGGACAGGAGCGGGGGAGCAGTACTTC
CDR3: CASSPGTGAGEQYF

size: once
J: TRBJ2-3
D: -
length: 12
V: TRBV11-1
DNA: TGTGCCAGCGCCCCCGGGGACTTGACGCAGTATTTT
CDR3: CASAPGDLTQYF

size: -
J: TRBJ2-7
D: -
length: 15
V: TRBV27
DNA: TGTGCCAGCAGTTTTCGGAGAGACAGCTCCTACGAGCAGTACTTC
CDR3: CASSFRRDSSYEQYF

size: few
J: TRBJ2-7
D: -
length: 12
V: TRBV7-9
DNA: TGTGCCAGCAGCTTAGTAGTTGGCGAGCAGTACTTC
CDR3: CASSLVVGEQYF

size: -
J: TRBJ1-1
D: TRBD1
length: 15
V: TRBV9
DNA: TGTGCCAGCAGCGTAGGCGGACAGGGGAACACTGAAGCTTTCTTT
CDR3: CASSVGGQGNTEAFF

size: once
J: TRBJ2-3
D: TRBD2
length: 16
V: TRBV5-4
DNA: TGTGCCAGCAGCTTGAGTGGCGGGGGGTTAGCAGATACGCAGTATTTT
CDR3: CASSLSGGGLADTQYF

size: -
J: TRBJ1-3
D: TRBD1
length: 15
V: TRBV15
DNA: TGTGCCACCAGCAGGGACAGGGGTTCAGGAAACACCATATATTTT
CDR3: CATSRDRGSGNTIYF

size: -
J: TRBJ1-2
D: -
length: 14
V: TRBV6-1
DNA: TGTGCCAGCAGTTTATACAGGCAACTGTATGGCTACACCTTC
CDR3: CASSLYRQLYGYTF

size: -
J: TRBJ1-4
D: -
length: 13
V: TRBV12-3/TRBV12-4
DNA: TGTGCCAGCAGGGTTCGCGAGGGCCCAAAACTGTTTTTT
CDR3: CASRVREGPKLFF

size: -
J: TRBJ2-1
D: -
length: 15
V: TRBV6-5
DNA: TGTGCCAGCAGACTAACAGGGACCTCCTACAATGAGCAGTTCTTC
CDR3: CASRLTGTSYNEQFF

size: -
J: TRBJ2-1
D: TRBD2
length: 15
V: TRBV6-6
DNA: TGTGCCAGCAGTTACTCAGGCGGGAGGGCCCTTGAGCAGTTCTTC
CDR3: CASSYSGGRALEQFF

size: -
J: TRBJ1-6
D: -
length: 15
V: TRBV27
DNA: TGTGCCAGCATGTCCTCCGCCTGGAGGGGTTCACCCCTCCACTTT
CDR3: CASMSSAWRGSPLHF

size: -
J: TRBJ2-1
D: -
length: 12
V: TRBV18
DNA: TGTGCCAGCTCAGGACAGCCGGATGAGCAGTTCTTC
CDR3: CASSGQPDEQFF

size: -
J: TRBJ2-1
D: -
length: 16
V: TRBV21-1
DNA: TGTGCCAGCAACCGACGAGGGGGCTCCCGCAACAATGAGCAGTTCTTC
CDR3: CASNRRGGSRNNEQFF

size: -
J: TRBJ2-7
D: TRBD2
length: 19
V: TRBV19
DNA: TGTGCCAGTAGTACCCCCCCTCCGCAAGCGGGGGGGCGAGGTTACGAGCAGTACTTC
CDR3: CASSTPPPQAGGRGYEQYF

size: -
J: TRBJ1-4
D: -
length: 15
V: TRBV19
DNA: TGTGCCACCCAGGGGATTGTTGCAACTAATGAAAAACTGTTTTTT
CDR3: CATQGIVATNEKLFF

size: -
J: TRBJ2-7
D: TRBD1
length: 14
V: TRBV28
DNA: TGTGCCAGCAGTTTGGTAGGGGGCGCGTACGAGCAGTACTTC
CDR3: CASSLVGGAYEQYF

size: -
J: TRBJ1-4
D: TRBD1
length: 16
V: TRBV11-2
DNA: TGTGCCAGCAGCCCGAGGGACAGGGCAACTAATGAAAAACTGTTTTTT
CDR3: CASSPRDRATNEKLFF

size: -
J: TRBJ2-4
D: -
length: 18
V: TRBV4-3
DNA: TGCGCCAGCAGCCAAACATCCCTCGGACAGATTGGTAAAAACATTCAGTACTTC
CDR3: CASSQTSLGQIGKNIQYF

size: few
J: TRBJ2-2
D: -
length: 16
V: TRBV30
DNA: TGTGCCTGGAAGTGGCGGTTGTCTCGCAACACCGGGGAGCTGTTTTTT
CDR3: CAWKWRLSRNTGELFF

size: -
J: TRBJ2-7
D: -
length: 15
V: TRBV5-4
DNA: TGTGCCAGCAGCCCCTTCTTAGGGGGGGCGGGGGAGCAGTACTTC
CDR3: CASSPFLGGAGEQYF

size: -
J: TRBJ2-2
D: -
length: 17
V: TRBV3-1/TRBV3-2
DNA: TGTGCCAGCAGCCAAGCTTCTGGGTACCGGAGCACCGGGGAGCTGTTTTTT
CDR3: CASSQASGYRSTGELFF

size: -
J: TRBJ2-7
D: -
length: 11
V: TRBV7-9
DNA: TGTGCCAGCAGCCCTGTTCCCGAGCAGTACTTC
CDR3: CASSPVPEQYF

size: -
J: TRBJ2-1
D: TRBD1
length: 15
V: TRBV2
DNA: TGTGCCAGCAGTGAAGCGCTTGGGACAGTCAATGAGCAGTTCTTC
CDR3: CASSEALGTVNEQFF

size: once
J: TRBJ2-5
D: TRBD2
length: 14
V: TRBV2
DNA: TGTGCCAGCAGTCCTAGCGGGGGGTATGAGACCCAGTACTTC
CDR3: CASSPSGGYETQYF

size: once
J: TRBJ1-3
D: -
length: 15
V: TRBV7-2
DNA: TGTGCCAGCAGCCAAGACCGGGTCTCTGGAAACACCATATATTTT
CDR3: CASSQDRVSGNTIYF

size: -
J: TRBJ1-5
D: -
length: 14
V: TRBV19
DNA: TGTGCCAGTAGTTGGCAGGGTAGCAATCAGCCCCAGCATTTT
CDR3: CASSWQGSNQPQHF